This TCR beta chain was recovered during a study of T cell responses to AZD1222 COVID-19 vaccine. Study results and limitations: Donor demographics were predominantly white British with a female majority; clonal diversity may be underestimated.

The assay was immunoSEQ multiplex PCR, and TCRdb's table has in-frame clones only and misses some. The sample shows about 110,000 clones, more than 70% of them seen only once. On this clone itself: What it binds is not known.

CDR3 size: 14 residues. With 10 bases removed from V and 1 base from J, the gap between germline ends came to 17 bases. The germline V gene encodes CDR1 MNHEY and CDR2 SVGAGI. The chain links TRBV6-5 to TRBJ2-7; a weak D match, TRBD1 (6 bases). The sequencing here drew on peripheral blood, taken 28 days after the second AZD1222 dose. The source is an adult who received the AZD1222 COVID-19 vaccine. CDR3 sequence: CATTGQGSSYEQYF. In DNA form, the CDR3 reads TGTGCCACTACAGGCCAGGGGTCTTCCTACGAGCAGTACTTC.